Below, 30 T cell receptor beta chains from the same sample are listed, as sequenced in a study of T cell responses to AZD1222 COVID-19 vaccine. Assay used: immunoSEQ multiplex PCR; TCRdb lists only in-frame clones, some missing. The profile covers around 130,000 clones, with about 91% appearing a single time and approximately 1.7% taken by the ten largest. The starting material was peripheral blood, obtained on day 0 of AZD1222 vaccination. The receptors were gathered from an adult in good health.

The CDR3 coding sequence is TGTGCCAGCAGGGGGACCGGCAATCAGCCCCAGCATTTT. Encoded protein: CASRGTGNQPQHF. The J gene is TRBJ1-5, the V gene TRBV12-3 or TRBV12-4, with D perhaps matching TRBD1 (5 bases). V was trimmed by 6 bases and J by 2 bases, leaving 8 bases between them. The CDR3 consists of 13 residues.

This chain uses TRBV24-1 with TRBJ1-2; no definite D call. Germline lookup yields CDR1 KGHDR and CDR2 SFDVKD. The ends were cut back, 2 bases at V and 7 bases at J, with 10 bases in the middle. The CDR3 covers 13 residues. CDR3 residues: CATSDSRPGGYTF. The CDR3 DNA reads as TGTGCCACCAGTGATTCCCGACCGGGTGGCTACACCTTC.

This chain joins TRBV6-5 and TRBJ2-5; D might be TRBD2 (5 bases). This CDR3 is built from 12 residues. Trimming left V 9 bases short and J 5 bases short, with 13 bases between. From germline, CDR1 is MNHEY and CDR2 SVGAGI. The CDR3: CASRPSGETQYF. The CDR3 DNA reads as TGTGCCAGTCGCCCCTCGGGGGAGACCCAGTACTTC.

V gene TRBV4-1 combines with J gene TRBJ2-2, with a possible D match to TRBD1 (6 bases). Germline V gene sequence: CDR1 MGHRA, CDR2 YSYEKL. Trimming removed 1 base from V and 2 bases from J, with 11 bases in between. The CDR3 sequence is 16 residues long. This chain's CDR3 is CASSQAVGTNTGELFF. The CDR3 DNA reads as TGCGCCAGCAGCCAAGCGGTGGGGACAAACACCGGGGAGCTGTTTTTT.

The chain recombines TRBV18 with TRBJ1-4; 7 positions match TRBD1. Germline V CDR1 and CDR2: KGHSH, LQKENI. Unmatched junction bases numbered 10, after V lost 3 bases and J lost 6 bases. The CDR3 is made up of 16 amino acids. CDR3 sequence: CASSPAWGTADEKLFF. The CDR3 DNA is TGTGCCAGCTCACCGGCCTGGGGGACAGCTGATGAAAAACTGTTTTTT. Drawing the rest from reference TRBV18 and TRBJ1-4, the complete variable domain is NAGVMQNPRHLVRRRGQEARLRCSPMKGHSHVYWYRQLPEEGLKFMVYLQKENIIDESGMPKERFSAEFPKEGPSILRIQQVVRGDSAAYFCASSPAWGTADEKLFFGSGTQLSVL.

CDR3 sequence (DNA): TGTGCCAGCAGCTTATGGGGAGGCCAAGAGACCCAGTACTTC. Protein sequence: CASSLWGGQETQYF. This chain links TRBV7-9 with TRBJ2-5, with a possible D match to TRBD2 (6 bases). The CDR3 extends over 14 amino acids. Germline V gene lookup returns CDR1 SEHNR and CDR2 FQNEAQ (reference sequence). V was clipped by 2 bases and J by 1 base, with 8 bases between them.

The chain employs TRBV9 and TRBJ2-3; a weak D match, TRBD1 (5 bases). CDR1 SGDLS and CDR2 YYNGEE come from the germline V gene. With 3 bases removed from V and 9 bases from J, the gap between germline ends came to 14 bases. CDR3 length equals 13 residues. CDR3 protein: CASSAASWGTQYF. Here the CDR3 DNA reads TGTGCCAGCAGCGCAGCCTCCTGGGGCACGCAGTATTTT.

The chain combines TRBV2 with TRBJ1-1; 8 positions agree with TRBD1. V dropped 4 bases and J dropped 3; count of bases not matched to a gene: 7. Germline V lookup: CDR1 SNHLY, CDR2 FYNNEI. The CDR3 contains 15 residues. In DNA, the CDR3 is TGTGCCAGCAGTGTAAGTCCAGGGGGCGACACTGAAGCTTTCTTT. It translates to CASSVSPGGDTEAFF.

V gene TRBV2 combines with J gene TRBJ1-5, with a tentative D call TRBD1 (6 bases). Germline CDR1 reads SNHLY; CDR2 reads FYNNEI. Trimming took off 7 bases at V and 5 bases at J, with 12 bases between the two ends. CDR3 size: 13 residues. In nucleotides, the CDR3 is TGTGCCAGCACAGAACAGGGCCATCAGCCCCAGCATTTT. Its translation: CASTEQGHQPQHF. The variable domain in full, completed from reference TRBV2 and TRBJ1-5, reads EPEVTQTPSHQVTQMGQEVILRCVPISNHLYFYWYRQILGQKVEFLVSFYNNEISEKSEIFDDQFSVERPDGSNFTLKIRSTKLEDSAMYFCASTEQGHQPQHFGDGTRLSIL.

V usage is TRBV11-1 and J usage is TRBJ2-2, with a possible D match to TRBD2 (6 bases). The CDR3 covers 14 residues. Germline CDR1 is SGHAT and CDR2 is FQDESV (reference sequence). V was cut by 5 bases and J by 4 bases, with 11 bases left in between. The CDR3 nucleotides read TGTGCCAGCAGCCCTGGACTACCCACCGGGGAGCTGTTTTTT. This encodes CASSPGLPTGELFF. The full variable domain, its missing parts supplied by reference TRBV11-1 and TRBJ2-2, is EAEVAQSPRYKITEKSQAVAFWCDPISGHATLYWYRQILGQGPELLVQFQDESVVDDSQLPKDRFSAERLKGVDSTLKIQPAELGDSAMYLCASSPGLPTGELFFGEGSRLTVL.

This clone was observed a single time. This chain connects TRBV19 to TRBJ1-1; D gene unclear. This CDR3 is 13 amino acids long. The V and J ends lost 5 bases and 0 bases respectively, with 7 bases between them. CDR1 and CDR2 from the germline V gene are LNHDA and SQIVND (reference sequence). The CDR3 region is CASSQIMNTEAFF. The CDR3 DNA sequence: TGTGCCAGTAGTCAAATCATGAACACTGAAGCTTTCTTT. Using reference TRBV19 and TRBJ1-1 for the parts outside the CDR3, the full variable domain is DGGITQSPKYLFRKEGQNVTLSCEQNLNHDAMYWYRQDPGQGLRLIYYSQIVNDFQKGDIAEGYSVSREKKESFPLTVTSAQKNPTAFYLCASSQIMNTEAFFGQGTRLTVV.

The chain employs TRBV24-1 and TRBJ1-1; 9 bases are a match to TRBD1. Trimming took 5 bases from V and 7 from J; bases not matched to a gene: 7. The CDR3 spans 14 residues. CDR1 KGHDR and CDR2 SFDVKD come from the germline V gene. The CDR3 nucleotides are TGTGCCACCAGTGTCCTACAGGGGGCCCATGAAGCTTTCTTT. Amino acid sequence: CATSVLQGAHEAFF.

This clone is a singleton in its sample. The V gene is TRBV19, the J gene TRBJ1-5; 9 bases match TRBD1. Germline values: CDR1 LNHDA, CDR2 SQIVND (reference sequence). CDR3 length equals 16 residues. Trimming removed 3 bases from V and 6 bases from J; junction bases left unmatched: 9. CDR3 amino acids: CASSISGTGRFQPQHF. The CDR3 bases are TGTGCCAGTAGTATTTCCGGGACAGGGAGGTTTCAGCCCCAGCATTTT. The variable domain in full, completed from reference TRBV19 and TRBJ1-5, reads DGGITQSPKYLFRKEGQNVTLSCEQNLNHDAMYWYRQDPGQGLRLIYYSQIVNDFQKGDIAEGYSVSREKKESFPLTVTSAQKNPTAFYLCASSISGTGRFQPQHFGDGTRLSIL.

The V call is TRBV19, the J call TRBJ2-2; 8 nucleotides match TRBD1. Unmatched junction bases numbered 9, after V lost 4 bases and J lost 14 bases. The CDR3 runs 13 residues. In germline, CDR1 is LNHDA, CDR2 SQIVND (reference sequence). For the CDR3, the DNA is TGTGCCAGTAGTACGTCTGGACAGGGTAGACTGTTTTTT. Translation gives CASSTSGQGRLFF.

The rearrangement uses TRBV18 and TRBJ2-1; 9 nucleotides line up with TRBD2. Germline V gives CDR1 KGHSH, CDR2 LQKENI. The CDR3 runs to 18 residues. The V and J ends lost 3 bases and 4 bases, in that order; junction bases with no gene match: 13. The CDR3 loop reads CASSPLSPAGGFYNEQFF. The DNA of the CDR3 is TGTGCCAGCTCACCCCTCAGCCCGGCGGGAGGGTTTTACAATGAGCAGTTCTTC.

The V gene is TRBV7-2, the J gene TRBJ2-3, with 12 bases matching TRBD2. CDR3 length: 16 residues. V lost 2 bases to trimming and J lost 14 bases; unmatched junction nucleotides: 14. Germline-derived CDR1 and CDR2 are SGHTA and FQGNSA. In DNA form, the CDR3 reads TGTGCCAGCAGCTTATGGATGGGAACTAGCGGGAGGCGGGTGTATTTT. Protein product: CASSLWMGTSGRRVYF.

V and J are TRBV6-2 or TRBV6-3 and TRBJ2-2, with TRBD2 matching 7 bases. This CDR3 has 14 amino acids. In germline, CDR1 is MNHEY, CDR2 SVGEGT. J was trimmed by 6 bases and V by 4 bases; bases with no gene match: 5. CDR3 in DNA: TGTGCCAGCAGTTCACACGGACTAGCCGGGGAGCTGTTTTTT. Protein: CASSSHGLAGELFF.

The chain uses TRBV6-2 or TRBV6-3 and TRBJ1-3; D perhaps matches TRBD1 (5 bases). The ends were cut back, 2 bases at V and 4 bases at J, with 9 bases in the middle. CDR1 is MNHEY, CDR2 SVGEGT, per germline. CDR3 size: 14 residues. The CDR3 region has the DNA TGTGCCAGCAGTTACGGGACCGTGGGAAACACCATATATTTT. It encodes CASSYGTVGNTIYF.

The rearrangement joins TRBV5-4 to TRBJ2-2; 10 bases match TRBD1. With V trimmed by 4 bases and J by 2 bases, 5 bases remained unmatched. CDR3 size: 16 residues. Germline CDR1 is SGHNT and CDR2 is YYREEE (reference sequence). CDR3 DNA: TGTGCCAGCAGCCCCGGGACAGGGGCTAACACCGGGGAGCTGTTTTTT. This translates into CASSPGTGANTGELFF.

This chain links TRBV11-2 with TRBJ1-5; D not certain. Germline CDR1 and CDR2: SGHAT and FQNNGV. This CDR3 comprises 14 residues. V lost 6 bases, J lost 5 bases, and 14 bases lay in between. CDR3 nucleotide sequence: TGTGCCAGCAGACCTCTTGGATCTGATCAGCCCCAGCATTTT. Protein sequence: CASRPLGSDQPQHF.

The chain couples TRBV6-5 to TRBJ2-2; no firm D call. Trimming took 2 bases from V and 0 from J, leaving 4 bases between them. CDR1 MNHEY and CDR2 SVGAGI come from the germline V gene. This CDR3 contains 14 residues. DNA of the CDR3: TGTGCCAGCAGTTACGGGCCGAACACCGGGGAGCTGTTTTTT. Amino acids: CASSYGPNTGELFF.

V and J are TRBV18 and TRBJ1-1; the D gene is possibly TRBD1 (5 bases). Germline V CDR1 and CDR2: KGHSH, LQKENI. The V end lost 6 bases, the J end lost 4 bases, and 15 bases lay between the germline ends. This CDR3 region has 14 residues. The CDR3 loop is CASSSWGTPTEAFF. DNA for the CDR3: TGTGCCAGCTCCTCTTGGGGGACCCCCACTGAAGCTTTCTTT. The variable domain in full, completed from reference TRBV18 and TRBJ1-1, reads NAGVMQNPRHLVRRRGQEARLRCSPMKGHSHVYWYRQLPEEGLKFMVYLQKENIIDESGMPKERFSAEFPKEGPSILRIQQVVRGDSAAYFCASSSWGTPTEAFFGQGTRLTVV.

CDR3: CASSPGLYNEQFF. DNA for the CDR3: TGTGCCAGTAGCCCTGGACTGTACAATGAGCAGTTCTTC. The chain recombines TRBV19 with TRBJ2-1; possible D gene TRBD2, 5 bases. The germline V gene has CDR1 LNHDA and CDR2 SQIVND (reference sequence). The CDR3 totals 13 residues. With 6 bases removed from V and 4 bases from J, the gap between germline ends came to 10 bases. The variable domain in full, with the rest retrieved from reference TRBV19 and TRBJ2-1, is DGGITQSPKYLFRKEGQNVTLSCEQNLNHDAMYWYRQDPGQGLRLIYYSQIVNDFQKGDIAEGYSVSREKKESFPLTVTSAQKNPTAFYLCASSPGLYNEQFFGPGTRLTVL.

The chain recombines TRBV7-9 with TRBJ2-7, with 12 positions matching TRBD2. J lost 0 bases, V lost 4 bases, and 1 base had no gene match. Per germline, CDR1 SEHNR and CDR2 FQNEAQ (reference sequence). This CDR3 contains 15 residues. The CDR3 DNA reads TGTGCCAGCAGCTCACTAGCGGGGGGCTCCTACGAGCAGTACTTC. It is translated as CASSSLAGGSYEQYF. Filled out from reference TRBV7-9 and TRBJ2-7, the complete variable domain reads DTGVSQNPRHKITKRGQNVTFRCDPISEHNRLYWYRQTLGQGPEFLTYFQNEAQLEKSRLLSDRFSAERPKGSFSTLEIQRTEQGDSAMYLCASSSLAGGSYEQYFGPGTRLTVT.

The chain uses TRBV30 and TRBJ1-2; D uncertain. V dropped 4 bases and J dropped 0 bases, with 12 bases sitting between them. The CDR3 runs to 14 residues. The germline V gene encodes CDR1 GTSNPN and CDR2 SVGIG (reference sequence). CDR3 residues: CAWMLIPANYGYTF. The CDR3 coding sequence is TGTGCCTGGATGTTAATACCAGCTAACTATGGCTACACCTTC.

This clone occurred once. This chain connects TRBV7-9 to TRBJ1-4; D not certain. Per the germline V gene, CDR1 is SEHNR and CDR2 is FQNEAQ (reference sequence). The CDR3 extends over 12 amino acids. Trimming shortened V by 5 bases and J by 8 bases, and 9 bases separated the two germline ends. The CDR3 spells CASSLPAEKLFF. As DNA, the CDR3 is TGTGCCAGCAGCCTTCCGGCGGAAAAACTGTTTTTT.

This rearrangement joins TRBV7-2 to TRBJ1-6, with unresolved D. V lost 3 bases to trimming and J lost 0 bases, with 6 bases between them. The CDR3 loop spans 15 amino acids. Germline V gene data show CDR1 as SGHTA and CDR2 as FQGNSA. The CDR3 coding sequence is TGTGCCAGCAGCTTGGGGTACTCCTATAATTCACCCCTCCACTTT. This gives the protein CASSLGYSYNSPLHF.

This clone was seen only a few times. The CDR3 sequence is CASSLVADEQFF. Here the CDR3 DNA reads TGTGCCAGCAGCTTGGTTGCCGATGAGCAGTTCTTC. V gene TRBV5-6 combines with J gene TRBJ2-1, with D unclear. There are 12 residues in the CDR3. V lost 0 bases, J lost 8 bases, and 6 bases lay in between. CDR1 SGHDT and CDR2 YYEEEE come from the germline V gene.

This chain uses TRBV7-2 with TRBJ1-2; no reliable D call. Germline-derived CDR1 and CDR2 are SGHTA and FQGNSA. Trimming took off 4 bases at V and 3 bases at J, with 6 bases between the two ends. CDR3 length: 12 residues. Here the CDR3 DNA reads TGTGCCAGCAGCTATTCCCACTATGGCTACACCTTC. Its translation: CASSYSHYGYTF.

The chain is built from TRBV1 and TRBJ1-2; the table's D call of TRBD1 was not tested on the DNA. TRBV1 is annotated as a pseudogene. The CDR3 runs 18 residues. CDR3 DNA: TGCACCAGCAGCCAAGAAAGGGACACAAATATACGAAACTATGGCTACACCTTC. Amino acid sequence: CTSSQERDTNIRNYGYTF.